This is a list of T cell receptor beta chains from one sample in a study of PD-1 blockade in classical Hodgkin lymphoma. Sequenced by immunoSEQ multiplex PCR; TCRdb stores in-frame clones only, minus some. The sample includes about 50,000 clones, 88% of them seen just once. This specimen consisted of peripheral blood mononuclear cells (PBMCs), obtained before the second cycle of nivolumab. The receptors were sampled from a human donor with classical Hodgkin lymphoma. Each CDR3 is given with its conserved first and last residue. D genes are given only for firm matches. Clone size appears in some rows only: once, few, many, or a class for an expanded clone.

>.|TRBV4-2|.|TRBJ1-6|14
TGTGCCAGCAGCATAGACGACAATAATTCACCCCTCCACTTT
CASSIDDNNSPLHF
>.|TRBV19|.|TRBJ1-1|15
TGTGCCAGTAGTACCTTGGGACGGCAGAACACTGAAGCTTTCTTT
CASSTLGRQNTEAFF
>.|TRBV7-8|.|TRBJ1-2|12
TGTGCCAGCAGCCGGGGGGACTACGGCTACACCTTC
CASSRGDYGYTF
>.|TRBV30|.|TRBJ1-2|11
TGTGCGGGACGGATCAACTATGGCTACACCTTC
CAGRINYGYTF
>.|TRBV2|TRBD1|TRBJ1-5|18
TGTGCCAGCAGTGAAGCTTTACAGGGGATGAGGATCAATCAGCCCCAGCATTTT
CASSEALQGMRINQPQHF
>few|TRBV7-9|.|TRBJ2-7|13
TGTGCCAGCAGCTTAGTGGGCGACGCGGGGCAGTACTTC
CASSLVGDAGQYF
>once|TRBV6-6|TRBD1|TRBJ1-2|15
TGTGCCAGCAGTCTACGACAGGGCCATAACTATGGCTACACCTTC
CASSLRQGHNYGYTF
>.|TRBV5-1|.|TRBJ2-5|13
TGCGCCAGCAGCTCCGGGGAGAGCGGGACCCAGTACTTC
CASSSGESGTQYF
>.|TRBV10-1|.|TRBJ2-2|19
TGCGCCAGCAGTGAAAGCACCCAAGGATGGACTGCCAACACCGGGGAGCTGTTTTTT
CASSESTQGWTANTGELFF
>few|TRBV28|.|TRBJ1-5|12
TGTGCCAGCAAACAAGCCAATCAGCCCCAGCATTTT
CASKQANQPQHF
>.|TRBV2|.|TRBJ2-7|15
TGTGCCAGCAGTCGAGAAGCAGGAGGCTACTACGAGCAGTACTTC
CASSREAGGYYEQYF
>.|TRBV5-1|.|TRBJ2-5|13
TGCGCCAGCAGCTTGACTAGCCGCGAGACCCAGTACTTC
CASSLTSRETQYF
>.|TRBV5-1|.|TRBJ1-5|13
TGCGCCAGCAGACTCTCGATAAATCAGCCCCAGCATTTT
CASRLSINQPQHF
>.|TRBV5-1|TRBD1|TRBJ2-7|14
TGCGCCAGCAACCCGGCAGGGGGCTCCTACGAGCAGTACTTC
CASNPAGGSYEQYF
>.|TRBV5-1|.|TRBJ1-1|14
TGCGCCAGCAGCTTTCAGGGCCTGGGATCTGAAGCTTTCTTT
CASSFQGLGSEAFF
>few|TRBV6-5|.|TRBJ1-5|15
TGTGCCAGCAGTCCTGCCGGGACGGGCAATCAGCCCCAGCATTTT
CASSPAGTGNQPQHF
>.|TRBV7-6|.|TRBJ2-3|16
TGTGCCAGCAGCTTATTGGGCGGATCTAGCACAGATACGCAGTATTTT
CASSLLGGSSTDTQYF
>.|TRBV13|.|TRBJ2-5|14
TGTGCCAGCAGCTTAGCGGAATACCAAGAGACCCAGTACTTC
CASSLAEYQETQYF
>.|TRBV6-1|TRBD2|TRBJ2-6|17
TGTGCCAGCAGTGAAGCGGGGAGGGCCTCTGGGGCCAACGTCCTGACTTTC
CASSEAGRASGANVLTF
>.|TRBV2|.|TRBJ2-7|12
TGTGCCATTGGAAGACTAACCTACGAGCAGTACTTC
CAIGRLTYEQYF
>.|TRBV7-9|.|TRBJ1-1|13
TGTGCCAGCACCACAAAAGGGAACACTGAAGCTTTCTTT
CASTTKGNTEAFF
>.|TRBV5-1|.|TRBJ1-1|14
TGCGCCAGCAGCTTGGTCCCCGGGAACACTGAAGCTTTCTTT
CASSLVPGNTEAFF
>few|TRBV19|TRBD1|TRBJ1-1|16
TGTGCCAGTAGTATAGATGGGCGGACAGGGAACACTGAAGCTTTCTTT
CASSIDGRTGNTEAFF
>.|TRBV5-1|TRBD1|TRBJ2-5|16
TGCGCCAGCAGCCCCGAAGGGACAGGAGCCTCTGAGACCCAGTACTTC
CASSPEGTGASETQYF
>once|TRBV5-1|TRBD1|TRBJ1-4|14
TGCGCCAGCAGTTCGACAGGGGTTAATGAAAAACTGTTTTTT
CASSSTGVNEKLFF
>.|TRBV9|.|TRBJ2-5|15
TGTGCCAGCAGCGTAGCTCTTAGGCCCCAAGAGACCCAGTACTTC
CASSVALRPQETQYF
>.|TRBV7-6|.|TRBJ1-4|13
TGTGCCAGCAGCTTAAGATCCCAGGAAAAACTGTTTTTT
CASSLRSQEKLFF